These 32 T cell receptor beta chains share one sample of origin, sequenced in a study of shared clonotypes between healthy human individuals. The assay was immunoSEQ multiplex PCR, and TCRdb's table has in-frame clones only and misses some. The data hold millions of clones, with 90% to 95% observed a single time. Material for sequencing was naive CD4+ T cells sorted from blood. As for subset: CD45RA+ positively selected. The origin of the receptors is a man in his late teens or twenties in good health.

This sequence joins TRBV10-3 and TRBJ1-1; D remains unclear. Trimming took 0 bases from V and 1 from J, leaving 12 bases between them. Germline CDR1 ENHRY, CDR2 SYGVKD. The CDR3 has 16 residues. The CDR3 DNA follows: TGTGCCATCAGTGAGTCGGTTACAGTGGGGAACACTGAAGCTTTCTTT. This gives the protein CAISESVTVGNTEAFF.

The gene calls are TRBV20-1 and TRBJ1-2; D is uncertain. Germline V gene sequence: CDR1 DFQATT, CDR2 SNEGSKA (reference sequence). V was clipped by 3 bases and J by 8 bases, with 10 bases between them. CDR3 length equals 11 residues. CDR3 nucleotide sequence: TGCAGTGCTAGTAGGCCGTCGGGCTACACCTTC. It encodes CSASRPSGYTF.

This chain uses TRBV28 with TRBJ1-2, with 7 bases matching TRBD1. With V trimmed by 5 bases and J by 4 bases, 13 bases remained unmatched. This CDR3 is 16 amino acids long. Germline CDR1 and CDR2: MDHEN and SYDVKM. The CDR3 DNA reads TGTGCCAGCAGTGAAGGACAGGTGCTGGGGGTCTATGGCTACACCTTC. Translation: CASSEGQVLGVYGYTF.

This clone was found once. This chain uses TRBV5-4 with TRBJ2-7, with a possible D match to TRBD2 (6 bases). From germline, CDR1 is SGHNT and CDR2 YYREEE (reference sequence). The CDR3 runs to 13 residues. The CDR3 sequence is CALAADNLAEQYF. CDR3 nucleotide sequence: TGTGCTTTAGCGGCGGACAACTTGGCCGAGCAGTACTTC.

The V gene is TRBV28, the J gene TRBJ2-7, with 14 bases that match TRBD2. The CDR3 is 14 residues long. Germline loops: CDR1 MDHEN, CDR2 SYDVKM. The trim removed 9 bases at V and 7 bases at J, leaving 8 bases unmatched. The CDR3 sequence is CASATSGGAREQYF. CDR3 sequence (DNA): TGTGCCAGTGCGACTAGCGGGGGGGCGAGGGAGCAGTACTTC. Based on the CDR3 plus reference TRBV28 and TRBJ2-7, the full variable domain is DVKVTQSSRYLVKRTGEKVFLECVQDMDHENMFWYRQDPGLGLRLIYFSYDVKMKEKGDIPEGYSVSREKKERFSLILESASTNQTSMYLCASATSGGAREQYFGPGTRLTVT.

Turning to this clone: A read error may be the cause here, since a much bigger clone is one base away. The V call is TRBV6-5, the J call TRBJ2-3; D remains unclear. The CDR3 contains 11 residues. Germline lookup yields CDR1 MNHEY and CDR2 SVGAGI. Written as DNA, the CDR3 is TGTGACAGCAGTAACACAGATACGCAGTATTTT. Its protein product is CDSSNTDTQYF.

As DNA, the CDR3 is TGTGCCACCAGCAGCGGCAGGGTTCATTCGAACACCGGGGAGCTGTTTTTT. Amino acid sequence: CATSSGRVHSNTGELFF. V gene TRBV15 combines with J gene TRBJ2-2; possible D gene TRBD1, 5 bases. Germline assignment: CDR1 LNHNV and CDR2 YYDKDF (reference sequence). This CDR3 has 17 amino acids. V lost 3 bases to trimming and J lost 0 bases, with 14 bases between them.

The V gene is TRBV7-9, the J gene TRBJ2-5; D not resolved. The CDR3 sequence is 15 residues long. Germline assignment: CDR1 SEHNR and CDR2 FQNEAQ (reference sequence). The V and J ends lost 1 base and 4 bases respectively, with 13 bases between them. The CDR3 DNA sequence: TGTGCCAGCAGCTTAGTAAGGGCAGGCGGAGAGACCCAGTACTTC. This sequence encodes CASSLVRAGGETQYF.

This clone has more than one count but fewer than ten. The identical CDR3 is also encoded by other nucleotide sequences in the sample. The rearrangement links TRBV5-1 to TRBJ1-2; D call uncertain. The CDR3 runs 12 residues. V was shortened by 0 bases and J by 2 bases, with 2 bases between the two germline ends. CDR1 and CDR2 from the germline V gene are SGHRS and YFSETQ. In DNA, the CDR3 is TGCGCCAGCAGCTTGGAGAACTATGGCTACACCTTC. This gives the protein CASSLENYGYTF. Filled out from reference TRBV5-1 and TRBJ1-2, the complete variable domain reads KAGVTQTPRYLIKTRGQQVTLSCSPISGHRSVSWYQQTPGQGLQFLFEYFSETQRNKGNFPGRFSGRQFSNSRSEMNVSTLELGDSALYLCASSLENYGYTFGSGTRLTVV.

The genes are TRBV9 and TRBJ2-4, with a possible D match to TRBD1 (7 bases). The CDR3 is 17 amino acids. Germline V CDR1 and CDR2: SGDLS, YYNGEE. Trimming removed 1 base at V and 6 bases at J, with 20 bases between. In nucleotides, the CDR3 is TGTGCCAGCAGCGTATCCCCAGCGACAGGGCGGGGAAACATTCAGTACTTC. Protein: CASSVSPATGRGNIQYF.

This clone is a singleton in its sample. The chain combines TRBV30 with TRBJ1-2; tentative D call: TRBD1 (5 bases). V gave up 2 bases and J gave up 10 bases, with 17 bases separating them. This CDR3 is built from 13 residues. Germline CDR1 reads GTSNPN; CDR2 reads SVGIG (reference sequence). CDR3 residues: CAWSPPPTVSYTF. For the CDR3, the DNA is TGTGCCTGGAGTCCACCCCCGACAGTTTCCTACACCTTC. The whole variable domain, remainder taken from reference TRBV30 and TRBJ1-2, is SQTIHQWPATLVQPVGSPLSLECTVEGTSNPNLYWYRQAAGRGLQLLFYSVGIGQISSEVPQNLSASRPQDRQFILSSKKLLLSDSGFYLCAWSPPPTVSYTFGSGTRLTVV.

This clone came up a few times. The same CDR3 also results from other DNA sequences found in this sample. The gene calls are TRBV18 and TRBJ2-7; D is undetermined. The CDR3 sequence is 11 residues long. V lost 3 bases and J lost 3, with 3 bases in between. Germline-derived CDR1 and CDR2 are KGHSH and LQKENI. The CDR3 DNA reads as TGTGCCAGCTCACCGAACTACGAGCAGTACTTC. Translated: CASSPNYEQYF.

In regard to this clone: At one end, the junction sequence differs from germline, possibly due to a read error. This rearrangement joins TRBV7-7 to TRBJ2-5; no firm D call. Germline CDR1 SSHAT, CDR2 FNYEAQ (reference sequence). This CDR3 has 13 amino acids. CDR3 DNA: TGTGCTAGCAGCACTGGGAATCGGGAGACCCAGTACTTC. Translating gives CASSTGNRETQYF.

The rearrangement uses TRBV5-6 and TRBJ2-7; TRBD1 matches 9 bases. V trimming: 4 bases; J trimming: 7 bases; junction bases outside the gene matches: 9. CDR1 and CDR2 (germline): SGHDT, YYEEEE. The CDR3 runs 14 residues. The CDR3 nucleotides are TGTGCCAGCAGCCTAGACAGGGGGAGAGGTGAGCAGTACTTC. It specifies CASSLDRGRGEQYF.

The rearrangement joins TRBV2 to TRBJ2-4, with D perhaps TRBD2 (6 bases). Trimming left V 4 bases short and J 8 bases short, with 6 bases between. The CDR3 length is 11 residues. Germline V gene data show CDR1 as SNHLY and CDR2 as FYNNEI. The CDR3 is CASSGEDIQYF. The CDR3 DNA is TGTGCCAGCAGTGGGGAGGACATTCAGTACTTC.

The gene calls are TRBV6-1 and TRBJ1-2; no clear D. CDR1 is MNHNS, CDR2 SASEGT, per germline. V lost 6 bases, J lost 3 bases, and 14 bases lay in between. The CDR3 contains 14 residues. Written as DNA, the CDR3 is TGTGCCAGCAGCGGCCCGGGAGCGTACTATGGCTACACCTTC. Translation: CASSGPGAYYGYTF.

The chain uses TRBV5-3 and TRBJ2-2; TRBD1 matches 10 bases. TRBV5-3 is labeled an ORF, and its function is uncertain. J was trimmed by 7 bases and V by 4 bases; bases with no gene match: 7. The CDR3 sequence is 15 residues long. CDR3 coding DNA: TGTGCCAGAAGCCCCGGACAGGGGGTCCGCGGGGAGCTGTTTTTT. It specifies CARSPGQGVRGELFF.

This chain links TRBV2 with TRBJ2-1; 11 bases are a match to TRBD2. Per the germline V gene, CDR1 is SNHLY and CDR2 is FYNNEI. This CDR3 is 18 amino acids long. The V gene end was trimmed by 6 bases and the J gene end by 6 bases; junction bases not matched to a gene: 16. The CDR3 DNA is TGTGCCAGCAGGAATCTTGACCCGACTAGCGGGGCGTCCAATGAGCAGTTCTTC. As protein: CASRNLDPTSGASNEQFF.

CDR3 DNA: TGTGCCAGCAGCCCACGACAAGGGTTATCCTACGAGCAGTACTTC. It codes for CASSPRQGLSYEQYF. The V and J genes are TRBV7-2 and TRBJ2-7; D is undetermined. This CDR3 is 15 amino acids long. V dropped 5 bases and J dropped 1 base, with 15 bases sitting between them. Germline CDR1 is SGHTA and CDR2 is FQGNSA.

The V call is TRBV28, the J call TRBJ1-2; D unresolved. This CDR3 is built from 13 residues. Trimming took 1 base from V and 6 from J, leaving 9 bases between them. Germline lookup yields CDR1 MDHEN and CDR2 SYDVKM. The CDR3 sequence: CASSLYQLDGYTF. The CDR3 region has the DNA TGTGCCAGCAGTTTATACCAGCTTGATGGCTACACCTTC.

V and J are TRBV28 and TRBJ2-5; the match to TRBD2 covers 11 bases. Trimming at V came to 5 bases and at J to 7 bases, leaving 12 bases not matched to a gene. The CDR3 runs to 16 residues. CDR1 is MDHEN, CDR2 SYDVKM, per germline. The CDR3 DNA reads TGTGCCAGCAGTCCGCCCACTAGCGGGGGCCCCGGGACCCAGTACTTC. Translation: CASSPPTSGGPGTQYF.

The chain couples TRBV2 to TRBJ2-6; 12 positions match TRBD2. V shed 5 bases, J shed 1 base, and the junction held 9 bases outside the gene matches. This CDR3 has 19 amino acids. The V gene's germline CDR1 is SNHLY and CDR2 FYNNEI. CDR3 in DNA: TGTGCCAGCAGTCCCAGTATAGGACTAGCGGGATCTGGGGCCAACGTCCTGACTTTC. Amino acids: CASSPSIGLAGSGANVLTF.

The CDR3 coding sequence is TGTGCCAGCAGCTTATCCGCGGGCGGCGTTGAAAACATTCAGTACTTC. It is translated as CASSLSAGGVENIQYF. V usage is TRBV7-2 and J usage is TRBJ2-4; a weak D match, TRBD2 (5 bases). Trimming took off 2 bases at V and 5 bases at J, with 16 bases between the two ends. This CDR3 spans 16 amino acids. Germline values: CDR1 SGHTA, CDR2 FQGNSA.

CDR3 in amino acids: CAWSSAGTGVSEQYF. CDR3 coding DNA: TGTGCCTGGAGCAGTGCCGGGACAGGGGTCTCCGAGCAGTACTTC. The chain combines TRBV30 with TRBJ2-7; 10 bases align to TRBD1. Unmatched junction bases numbered 11, after V lost 3 bases and J lost 6 bases. The CDR3 totals 15 residues. Germline CDR1 reads GTSNPN; CDR2 reads SVGIG (reference sequence).

The CDR3 reads CASSLVGDRGTNEQFF. In DNA form, the CDR3 reads TGTGCCAGCAGCTTGGTTGGGGACAGGGGGACGAATGAGCAGTTCTTC. The chain is built from TRBV5-6 and TRBJ2-1; 11 nucleotides agree with TRBD1. V lost 0 bases to trimming and J lost 7 bases; unmatched junction nucleotides: 6. Germline V gene sequence: CDR1 SGHDT, CDR2 YYEEEE. The CDR3 runs to 16 residues.

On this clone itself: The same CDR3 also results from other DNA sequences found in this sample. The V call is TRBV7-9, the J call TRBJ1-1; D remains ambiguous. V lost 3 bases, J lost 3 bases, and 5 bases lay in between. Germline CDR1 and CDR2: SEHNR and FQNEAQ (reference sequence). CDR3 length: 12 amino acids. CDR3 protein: CASSFGDTEAFF. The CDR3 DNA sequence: TGTGCCAGCAGCTTCGGGGACACTGAAGCTTTCTTT.

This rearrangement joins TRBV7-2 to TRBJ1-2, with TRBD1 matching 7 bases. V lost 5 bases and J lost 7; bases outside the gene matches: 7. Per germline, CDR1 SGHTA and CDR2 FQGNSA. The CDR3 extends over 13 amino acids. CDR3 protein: CASSDDRVGGYTF. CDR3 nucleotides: TGTGCCAGCAGCGACGACAGGGTCGGTGGCTACACCTTC.

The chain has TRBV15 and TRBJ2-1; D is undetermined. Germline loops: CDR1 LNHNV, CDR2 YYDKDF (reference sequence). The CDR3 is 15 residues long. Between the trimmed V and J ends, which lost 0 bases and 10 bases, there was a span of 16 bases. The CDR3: CATSRDRHSSGEQFF. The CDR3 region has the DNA TGTGCCACCAGCAGAGATCGACATTCGAGTGGCGAGCAGTTCTTC.

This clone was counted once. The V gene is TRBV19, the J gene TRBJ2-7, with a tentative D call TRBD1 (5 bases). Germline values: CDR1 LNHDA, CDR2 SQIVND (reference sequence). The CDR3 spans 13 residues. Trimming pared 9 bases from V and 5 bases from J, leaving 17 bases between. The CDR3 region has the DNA TGTGCCAGCCATGCTCAGGGAACCCACGAGCAGTACTTC. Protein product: CASHAQGTHEQYF. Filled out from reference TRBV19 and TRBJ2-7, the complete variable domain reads DGGITQSPKYLFRKEGQNVTLSCEQNLNHDAMYWYRQDPGQGLRLIYYSQIVNDFQKGDIAEGYSVSREKKESFPLTVTSAQKNPTAFYLCASHAQGTHEQYFGPGTRLTVT.

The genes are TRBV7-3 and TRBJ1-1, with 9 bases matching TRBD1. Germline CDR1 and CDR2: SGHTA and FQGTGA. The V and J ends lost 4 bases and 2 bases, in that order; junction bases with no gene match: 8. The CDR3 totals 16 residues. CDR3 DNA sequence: TGTGCCAGCAGCTCCGGGACAGGGAGTGGTAACACTGAAGCTTTCTTT. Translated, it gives CASSSGTGSGNTEAFF.

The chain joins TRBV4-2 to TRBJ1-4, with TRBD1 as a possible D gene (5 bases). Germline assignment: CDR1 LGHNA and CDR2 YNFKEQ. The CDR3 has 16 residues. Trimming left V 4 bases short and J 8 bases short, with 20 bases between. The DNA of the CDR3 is TGTGCCAGCAGCCCTCAATCGGGGCCAGTTATAGAAAAACTGTTTTTT. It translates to CASSPQSGPVIEKLFF.

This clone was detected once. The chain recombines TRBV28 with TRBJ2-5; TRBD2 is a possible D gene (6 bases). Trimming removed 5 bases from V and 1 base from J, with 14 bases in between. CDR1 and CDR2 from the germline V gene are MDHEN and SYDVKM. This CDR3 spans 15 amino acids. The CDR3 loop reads CASSGDSLSQETQYF. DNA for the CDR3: TGTGCCAGCAGTGGGGACTCCCTCAGCCAAGAGACCCAGTACTTC.